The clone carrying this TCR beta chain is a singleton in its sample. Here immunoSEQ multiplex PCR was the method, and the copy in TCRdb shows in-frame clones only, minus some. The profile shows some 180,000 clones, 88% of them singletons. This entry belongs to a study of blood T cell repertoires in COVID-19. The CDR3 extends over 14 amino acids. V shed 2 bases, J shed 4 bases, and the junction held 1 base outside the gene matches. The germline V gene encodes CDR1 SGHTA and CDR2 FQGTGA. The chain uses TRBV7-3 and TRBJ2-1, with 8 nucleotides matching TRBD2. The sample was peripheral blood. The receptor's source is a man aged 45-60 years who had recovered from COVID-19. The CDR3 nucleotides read TGTGCCAGCAGCTTAGCGGGGGGATACAATGAGCAGTTCTTC. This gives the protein CASSLAGGYNEQFF.